The 9 T cell receptor beta chains below come from one sample, sequenced in a study of blood T cell repertoires in COVID-19. Some clones are missing from TCRdb's copy, which holds only in-frame ones; the method was immunoSEQ multiplex PCR. The data contain about 240,000 clones, roughly 81% of them singletons. Material: peripheral blood. Every receptor here comes from a man between 50 and 59 years old with acute or convalescent COVID-19.

The J gene is TRBJ2-4, the V gene TRBV4-1, with D possibly TRBD1 on 5 matching bases. The CDR3 contains 14 residues. V was cut by 0 bases and J by 9 bases, with 12 bases left in between. Germline CDR1 and CDR2: MGHRA and YSYEKL. The chain's CDR3 is CASSQDGRGSIQYF. The CDR3 coding sequence is TGCGCCAGCAGCCAAGACGGTAGGGGAAGCATTCAGTACTTC.

In its sample, this clone was seen a few times. This chain connects TRBV19 to TRBJ2-7; TRBD2 matches 12 bases. Germline V gene lookup returns CDR1 LNHDA and CDR2 SQIVND (reference sequence). The CDR3 covers 17 residues. With V trimmed by 1 base and J by 5 bases, 9 bases remained unmatched. Here the CDR3 DNA reads TGTGCCAGTAGTATAGGGGTCTCTAGCGGGAGGGCTCACGAGCAGTACTTC. This gives the protein CASSIGVSSGRAHEQYF. The full variable domain, its missing parts supplied by reference TRBV19 and TRBJ2-7, is DGGITQSPKYLFRKEGQNVTLSCEQNLNHDAMYWYRQDPGQGLRLIYYSQIVNDFQKGDIAEGYSVSREKKESFPLTVTSAQKNPTAFYLCASSIGVSSGRAHEQYFGPGTRLTVT.

The rearrangement links TRBV19 to TRBJ1-4, with D perhaps TRBD1 (5 bases). Trimming pared 9 bases from V and 8 bases from J, leaving 16 bases between. Germline CDR1 LNHDA, CDR2 SQIVND (reference sequence). The CDR3 has 13 amino acids. CDR3 in amino acids: CASAGQGGEKLFF. The CDR3 DNA follows: TGTGCCAGCGCCGGCCAGGGAGGGGAAAAACTGTTTTTT.

The CDR3: CATSGSMGEHRETQYF. For the CDR3, the DNA is TGTGCCACCAGCGGGAGTATGGGAGAGCATCGAGAGACCCAGTACTTC. V and J are TRBV24-1 and TRBJ2-5, with a weak D call TRBD2 (6 bases). CDR1 KGHDR and CDR2 SFDVKD come from the germline V gene. V lost 7 bases, J lost 4 bases, and 21 bases lay in between. CDR3 length: 16 amino acids.

The CDR3 loop reads CASSSRPGPYEQYF. CDR3 in DNA: TGTGCCAGCAGTTCCAGGCCAGGCCCCTACGAGCAGTACTTC. The chain employs TRBV13 and TRBJ2-7; D not resolved. This CDR3 comprises 14 residues. From germline, CDR1 is PRHDT and CDR2 FYEKMQ (reference sequence). V lost 6 bases and J 2 bases, leaving 14 bases between the germline ends.

The chain recombines TRBV7-2 with TRBJ1-5; 10 bases are a match to TRBD1. Germline assignment: CDR1 SGHTA and CDR2 FQGNSA. The CDR3 length is 13 residues. V trimming: 6 bases; J trimming: 6 bases; junction bases outside the gene matches: 2. The CDR3 DNA is TGTGCCAGCAGAGGACAGGGGGGTCAGCCCCAGCATTTT. Encoded protein: CASRGQGGQPQHF.

A note on this clone: Other nucleotide sequences in the sample specify the same CDR3. The gene calls are TRBV12-3 or TRBV12-4 and TRBJ1-2, with 7 bases lining up with TRBD1. CDR3 length: 12 residues. With 5 bases clipped from V and 4 bases from J, the junction kept 1 base outside the gene matches. The CDR3 region is CASSRDSYGYTF. The CDR3, as DNA: TGTGCCAGCAGTCGGGACAGCTATGGCTACACCTTC.

The rearrangement links TRBV9 to TRBJ2-2; D may be TRBD1 (5 bases). V was cut by 0 bases and J by 6 bases, with 12 bases left in between. CDR1 and CDR2 from the germline V gene are SGDLS and YYNGEE. There are 15 residues in the CDR3. CDR3 in DNA: TGTGCCAGCAGCGTAGTTCAGGACACCCCCGGGGAGCTGTTTTTT. It is translated as CASSVVQDTPGELFF.

The rearrangement uses TRBV13 and TRBJ1-3, with 7 bases fitting TRBD1. Germline-derived CDR1 and CDR2 are PRHDT and FYEKMQ (reference sequence). CDR3 length equals 16 residues. The J segment lost 0 bases and the V segment lost 5 bases, leaving 7 bases of the junction unmatched. The CDR3 region has the DNA TGTGCCAGCAGCCCCGGGACAGCGATCTCTGGAAACACCATATATTTT. This gives the protein CASSPGTAISGNTIYF.